The 24 T cell receptor beta chains presented below share a single source sample, sequenced in a study of spatial heterogeneity in lung cancer. The sample's time point: sample taken at primary tumor resection. Whole RNA, isolated from tumor, nontumor lung or frozen PBMC, was sequenced without prior sorting. One entry per CDR3 protein, called by TCRdb with MiXCR from the 5' RACE reads. The repertoire includes approximately 47,000 distinct CDR3 sequences, 6% to 9.5% of them detected once, and around 13% sits in the top ten. The sequencing used PBMCs, collected at surgery. All receptors derive from a female donor with early-stage non-small cell lung cancer.

Remarks on this clonotype: Germline is not matched at one junction end, which may reflect a read error. The chain has TRBV20-1 and TRBJ2-7, with D perhaps TRBD1 or TRBD2 (5 bases each). CDR3 length: 14 amino acids. Per germline, CDR1 DFQATT and CDR2 SNEGSKA (reference sequence). The CDR3 DNA reads as TGCAGTGCTCAATCGGGACGGCACTCCGACGAGCAGTACTTC. This codes for CSAQSGRHSDEQYF.

This clonotype was observed a few times. The genes are TRBV5-1 and TRBJ1-1, with D hard to call. Trimming cost V 2 bases and J 0 bases, with 17 bases left between them. CDR3 length: 17 amino acids. Germline CDR1 and CDR2: SGHRS and YFSETQ. DNA of the CDR3: TGCGCCAGCAGCTTTCTTCCCCCGGGCGATATGAACACTGAAGCTTTCTTT. Translated: CASSFLPPGDMNTEAFF.

By share, this clonotype counts as medium-sized. The chain employs TRBV28 and TRBJ2-7; TRBD1 is a possible D gene (5 bases). In germline, CDR1 is MDHEN, CDR2 SYDVKM. CDR3 length: 16 amino acids. V lost 4 bases to trimming and J lost 1 base, with 17 bases between them. CDR3 loop: CASSSTGAGQSYEQYF. DNA for the CDR3: TGTGCCAGCAGTTCCACCGGCGCAGGGCAGTCCTACGAGCAGTACTTC.

This clonotype was seen repeatedly, ten times or more. The chain recombines TRBV29-1 with TRBJ2-2; 14 bases are a match to TRBD2. CDR1 is SQVTM and CDR2 is ANQGSEA in the germline V gene. The CDR3 is 15 amino acids. Unmatched junction bases numbered 5, after V lost 7 bases and J lost 4 bases. This CDR3 is CSGGTSGGSTGELFF. CDR3 DNA sequence: TGCAGCGGAGGGACTAGCGGGGGTAGCACCGGGGAGCTGTTTTTT.

This clonotype came up many times. This sequence joins TRBV11-1 and TRBJ2-2; TRBD1 matches 7 bases. V gave up 0 bases and J gave up 5 bases; unmatched junction bases: 6. Germline V lookup: CDR1 SGHAT, CDR2 FQDESV (reference sequence). The CDR3 is made up of 16 amino acids. This CDR3 is CASSLARGHPTGELFF. CDR3 nucleotide sequence: TGTGCCAGCAGCTTAGCGAGGGGGCATCCGACCGGGGAGCTGTTTTTT.

This clonotype appeared many times. This chain uses TRBV5-6 with TRBJ2-2, with D possibly being TRBD1 or TRBD2 (5 bases each). The CDR3 has 16 residues. V was shortened by 1 base and J by 5 bases, with 15 bases between the two germline ends. CDR1 SGHDT and CDR2 YYEEEE come from the germline V gene. The CDR3 nucleotides read TGTGCCAGCAGCTTGCGCGTCGGGGACGGGACCGGGGAGCTGTTTTTT. It codes for CASSLRVGDGTGELFF.

V is TRBV5-6 and J is TRBJ2-7; 8 nucleotides line up with TRBD1. This CDR3 spans 16 amino acids. With 0 bases clipped from V and 4 bases from J, the junction kept 9 bases outside the gene matches. In germline, CDR1 is SGHDT, CDR2 YYEEEE. The CDR3 DNA sequence: TGTGCCAGCAGCTTGGGGTCCAGGGGGCGCGTTTACGAGCAGTACTTC. Translating it yields CASSLGSRGRVYEQYF.

This clonotype was recorded at least ten times. The V gene is TRBV7-8, the J gene TRBJ1-1; D is uncertain. The V gene lost 5 bases and the J gene lost 5 bases, with 6 bases spanning the gap. The CDR3 covers 11 residues. The germline V gene encodes CDR1 SGHVS and CDR2 FQNEAQ. The CDR3 spells CASSVGTEAFF. CDR3 in DNA: TGTGCCAGCAGCGTAGGTACTGAAGCTTTCTTT.

There are many counts of this clonotype. The chain carries TRBV12-5 and TRBJ2-3; TRBD1 is a possible D gene (6 bases). The V gene lost 0 bases and the J gene lost 4 bases, with 8 bases spanning the gap. The CDR3 totals 14 residues. Germline loops: CDR1 LGHNT, CDR2 FRNRAP. CDR3 residues: CASGLVRGPDTQYF. The CDR3 region has the DNA TGTGCTAGTGGTTTGGTCAGGGGCCCAGATACGCAGTATTTT.

As concerns this clonotype: One end of the junction does not line up with germline, which may come from a read error. The V gene is TRBV10-3, the J gene TRBJ2-2, with 8 bases fitting TRBD1. There are 15 residues in the CDR3. CDR1 is ENHRY and CDR2 is SYGVKD in the germline V gene. CDR3 protein: CAISPGQVNTGELSF. The CDR3 DNA reads TGTGCCATCAGTCCGGGACAGGTTAACACCGGGGAGCTGTCTTTT.

The chain is built from TRBV4-3 and TRBJ1-1; D might be TRBD1 (6 bases). The CDR3 has 15 residues. Trimming cost V 4 bases and J 3 bases, with 15 bases left between them. Germline V gives CDR1 LGHNA, CDR2 YSLEER. The CDR3 sequence: CASSRVWGAYTEAFF. In nucleotides, the CDR3 is TGCGCCAGCAGCCGAGTTTGGGGGGCCTACACTGAAGCTTTCTTT.

This clonotype was detected a few times. This sequence joins TRBV13 and TRBJ1-5, with 7 nucleotides matching TRBD1. Trimming at V came to 0 bases and at J to 2 bases, leaving 1 base not matched to a gene. Germline V lookup: CDR1 PRHDT, CDR2 FYEKMQ (reference sequence). The CDR3 spans 15 residues. DNA for the CDR3: TGTGCCAGCAGCTTAGGAGGGGGCGGCAATCAGCCCCAGCATTTT. Translating gives CASSLGGGGNQPQHF.

The V call is TRBV20-1, the J call TRBJ2-3; the D gene is possibly TRBD2 (6 bases). This CDR3 has 15 residues. Trimming stripped 5 bases from V and 2 bases from J, with 17 bases between. Germline loops: CDR1 DFQATT, CDR2 SNEGSKA (reference sequence). In DNA form, the CDR3 reads TGCAGTGCTGGGGGTGGGCGGGGATACACAGATACGCAGTATTTT. The encoded protein is CSAGGGRGYTDTQYF.

This clonotype was detected once. This may arise from a read error, as a much more abundant clone is one base away. This chain's CDR3 is CTSSLGGANVLTF. CDR3 coding DNA: TGTACCAGCAGTTTAGGTGGGGCCAACGTCCTGACTTTC. This chain joins TRBV28 and TRBJ2-6; D uncertain. The CDR3 totals 13 residues. The V gene's germline CDR1 is MDHEN and CDR2 SYDVKM.

This clonotype was observed many times. V gene TRBV7-8 combines with J gene TRBJ1-5; TRBD1 might be the D (5 bases). The V end lost 1 base, the J end lost 5 bases, and 12 bases lay between the germline ends. The CDR3 runs 15 residues. The germline gives CDR1 SGHVS, CDR2 FQNEAQ. The CDR3 DNA reads TGTGCCAGCAGCTTAGTGGGGCAGGGACATCAGCCCCAGCATTTT. Translation: CASSLVGQGHQPQHF.

This clonotype occurred a few times. CDR3 in amino acids: CASSLLGRNTGELFF. As DNA, the CDR3 is TGTGCCAGCAGTTTACTTGGACGGAACACCGGGGAGCTGTTTTTT. This chain joins TRBV27 and TRBJ2-2; D not certain. The V end was cut by 2 bases, the J end by 1 base, with 8 bases between. From germline, CDR1 is MNHEY and CDR2 SMNVEV (reference sequence). This CDR3 spans 15 amino acids.

The chain employs TRBV5-1 and TRBJ2-5, with D perhaps matching TRBD1 (5 bases). Germline CDR1 and CDR2: SGHRS and YFSETQ. The CDR3 contains 14 residues. V lost 6 bases and J 5 bases, leaving 17 bases between the germline ends. CDR3 coding DNA: TGCGCCAGCAACCAGGGCCTCGGTGGGGAGACCCAGTACTTC. This codes for CASNQGLGGETQYF.

The chain combines TRBV25-1 with TRBJ1-4; no clear D. Trimming left V 4 bases short and J 3 bases short, with 9 bases between. Per the germline V gene, CDR1 is MGHDK and CDR2 is SYGVNS. The CDR3 length is 14 residues. CDR3 protein: CASSGLLANEKLFF. For the CDR3, the DNA is TGTGCCAGCAGTGGCCTTTTGGCTAATGAAAAACTGTTTTTT.

V and J are TRBV6-2 or TRBV6-3 and TRBJ2-7; 8 bases line up with TRBD1. J was trimmed by 7 bases and V by 7 bases; bases with no gene match: 9. There are 13 residues in the CDR3. Germline lookup yields CDR1 MNHEY and CDR2 SVGEGT. The CDR3 protein is CASKLSGGREQYF. CDR3 nucleotides: TGTGCCAGCAAGTTGTCAGGGGGCAGGGAGCAGTACTTC.

This clonotype was seen at least ten times. V usage is TRBV19 and J usage is TRBJ2-1; D perhaps matches TRBD2 (6 bases). Looked up from germline, CDR1 is LNHDA and CDR2 is SQIVND (reference sequence). Trimming pared 9 bases from V and 2 bases from J, leaving 17 bases between. The CDR3 loop spans 15 amino acids. The chain's CDR3 is CASRAGSGTYNEQFF. In DNA, the CDR3 is TGTGCCAGCAGAGCAGGTAGCGGAACCTACAATGAGCAGTTCTTC.

The gene calls are TRBV7-8 and TRBJ1-2, with TRBD1 matching over 9 bases. The CDR3 has 14 residues. With V trimmed by 5 bases and J by 4 bases, 5 bases remained unmatched. From germline, CDR1 is SGHVS and CDR2 FQNEAQ. DNA for the CDR3: TGTGCCAGCAGCGCGGGACAGGGAACCTATGGCTACACCTTC. Translation gives CASSAGQGTYGYTF.

The sample holds many counts of this clonotype. This sequence joins TRBV18 and TRBJ2-5, with D maybe TRBD2 (5 bases). The CDR3 is made up of 13 amino acids. Trimming took 5 bases from V and 4 from J, leaving 11 bases between them. Germline CDR1 KGHSH, CDR2 LQKENI. CDR3 protein: CASSIGLSETQYF. The CDR3 DNA reads TGTGCCAGCTCAATCGGACTCTCAGAGACCCAGTACTTC.

In this sample, this clonotype turned up a few times. This sequence joins TRBV27 and TRBJ2-7; tentatively, D is TRBD1 or TRBD2 (6 bases each). V lost 3 bases and J lost 0, with 12 bases in between. The CDR3 loop spans 15 amino acids. Germline lookup yields CDR1 MNHEY and CDR2 SMNVEV (reference sequence). CDR3 in DNA: TGTGCCAGCAGTTTTTCGGGGGCCCTCTCCTACGAGCAGTACTTC. Amino acid sequence: CASSFSGALSYEQYF.

The V and J genes are TRBV20-1 and TRBJ2-5; 11 bases agree with TRBD2. Germline CDR1 is DFQATT and CDR2 is SNEGSKA (reference sequence). This CDR3 spans 15 amino acids. Trimming took 3 bases from V and 5 from J; bases not matched to a gene: 8. CDR3: CSARLTSGAWETQYF. For the CDR3, the DNA is TGCAGTGCTAGGCTGACTAGCGGGGCCTGGGAGACCCAGTACTTC.